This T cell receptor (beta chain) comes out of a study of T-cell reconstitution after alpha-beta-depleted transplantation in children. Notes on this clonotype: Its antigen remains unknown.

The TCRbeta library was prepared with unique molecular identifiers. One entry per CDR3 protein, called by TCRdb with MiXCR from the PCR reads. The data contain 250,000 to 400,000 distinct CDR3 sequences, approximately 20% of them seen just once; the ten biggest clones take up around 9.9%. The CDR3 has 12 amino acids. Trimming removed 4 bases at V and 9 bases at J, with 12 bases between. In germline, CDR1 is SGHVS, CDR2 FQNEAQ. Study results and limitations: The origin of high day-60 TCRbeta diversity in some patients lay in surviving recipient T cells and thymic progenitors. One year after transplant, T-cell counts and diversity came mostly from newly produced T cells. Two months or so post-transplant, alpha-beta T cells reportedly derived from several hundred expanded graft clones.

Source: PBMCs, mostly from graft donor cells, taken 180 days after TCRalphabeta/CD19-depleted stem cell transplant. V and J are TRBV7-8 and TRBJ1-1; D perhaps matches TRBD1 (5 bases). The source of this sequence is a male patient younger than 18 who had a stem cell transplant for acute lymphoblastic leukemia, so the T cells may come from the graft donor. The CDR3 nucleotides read TGTGCCAGCAGCTCTTCGGGACGTCAAGCTTTCTTT. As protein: CASSSSGRQAFF.